This T cell receptor (beta chain) came from a study of T cells in Graves' hyperthyroidism and ophthalmopathy. Study summary: Prior to any treatment, at the point of initial diagnosis, peripheral blood was collected.

Study-level findings and limits: Most thyroid clonotypes expanded above 0.001 were also detected in blood.

The ends were cut back, 5 bases at V and 5 bases at J, with 10 bases in the middle. The germline CDR1 and CDR2 sequences are MDHEN and SYDVKM. The CDR3 totals 13 residues. This clonotype showed up many times. The target antigen is unknown. Amplified TCR beta CDR3 regions came from RNA transcripts. Carried out on the TCR CDR3, a first-round RT-PCR used the HTBI primer set. Using its own MiXCR run on the multiplex PCR reads, TCRdb lists one record per CDR3 protein. The sample holds around 250,000 distinct CDR3 sequences, about 16% seen once. The chain uses TRBV28 and TRBJ1-5; tentative D call: TRBD1 (6 bases). The source material was blood. The TCR was taken from a woman aged 18-29 years with Graves' ophthalmopathy. This CDR3 is CASSPRQDQPQHF. The CDR3 DNA follows: TGTGCCAGCAGTCCCAGACAGGATCAGCCCCAGCATTTT.